This TCR beta chain is drawn from a study of T cell repertoires in cytomegalovirus infection. TCRdb re-analysed the reads in MiXCR, keeping a single row per CDR3 protein. The data contain more than 150,000 distinct CDR3 sequences, under 30% of them singletons. This clonotype came up many times. V was pared by 1 base and J by 5 bases, with 12 bases between. The CDR3 spans 14 residues. Germline lookup yields CDR1 SGHTA and CDR2 FQGNSA. This clonotype originated in a human donor in good health (CMV status not recorded). Some clones in this sample may be carry-over from other donors' samples. Specimen: PBMCs. The rearrangement joins TRBV7-2 to TRBJ2-7; TRBD1 or TRBD2 may be the D gene (5 bases each). The CDR3 coding sequence is TGTGCCAGCAGCTTAGGGCCCAGGGACGACGAGCAGTACTTC. Translating it yields CASSLGPRDDEQYF.